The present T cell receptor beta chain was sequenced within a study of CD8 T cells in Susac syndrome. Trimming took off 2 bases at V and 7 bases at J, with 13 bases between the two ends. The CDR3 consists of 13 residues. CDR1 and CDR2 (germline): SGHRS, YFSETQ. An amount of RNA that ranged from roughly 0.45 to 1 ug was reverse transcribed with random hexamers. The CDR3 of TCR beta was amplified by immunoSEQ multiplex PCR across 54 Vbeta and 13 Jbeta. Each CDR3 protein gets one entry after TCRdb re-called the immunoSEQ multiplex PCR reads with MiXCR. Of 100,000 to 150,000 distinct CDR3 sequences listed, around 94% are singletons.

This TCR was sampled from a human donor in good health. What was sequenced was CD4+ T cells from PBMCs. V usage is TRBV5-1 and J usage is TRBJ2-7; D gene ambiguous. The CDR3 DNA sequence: TGCGCCAGCAGCTTCCATTTTGAAGGGGAGCAGTACTTC. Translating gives CASSFHFEGEQYF.